The 17 T cell receptor beta chains below were found in one sample sequenced in a study of T-cell reconstitution after alpha-beta-depleted transplantation in children. Preparation of the TCRbeta library used unique molecular identifiers. MiXCR was run by TCRdb on the PCR reads, yielding one entry per CDR3 protein. The data contain about 610,000 distinct CDR3 sequences, over 9.5% of them seen just once; the ten biggest clones take up about 4%. Sample: PBMCs from the stem cell graft donor, taken from the stem cell graft. The receptor source for this set is a human donor who donated a stem cell graft to a child with acute myeloid leukemia.

V and J are TRBV5-1 and TRBJ2-7, with 10 bases aligning to TRBD2. The CDR3 runs to 16 residues. V was pared by 3 bases and J by 7 bases, with 13 bases of the junction left unmatched. Germline V gives CDR1 SGHRS, CDR2 YFSETQ. The CDR3, as DNA: TGCGCCAGCAGCTCTTCGGGGACTAGCGTGGGCGGGGAGCAGTACTTC. Its translation: CASSSSGTSVGGEQYF.

This clonotype showed up just a few times. The V and J genes are TRBV11-2 and TRBJ2-1, with a tentative D call TRBD2 (6 bases). Deletions cut 0 bases from V and 7 bases from J, with 13 bases between. This CDR3 contains 15 residues. Germline V CDR1 and CDR2: SGHAT, FQNNGV. CDR3 coding DNA: TGTGCCAGCAGCTTAGATTCAGGGACTCAAAATGAGCAGTTCTTC. Encoded protein: CASSLDSGTQNEQFF.

This clonotype was detected many times. The rearrangement joins TRBV5-1 to TRBJ2-5, with D possibly matching TRBD2 (6 bases). Deletions cut 4 bases from V and 1 base from J, with 8 bases between. The germline V gene encodes CDR1 SGHRS and CDR2 YFSETQ. The CDR3 runs 13 residues. The chain's CDR3 is CASSLTSQETQYF. In nucleotides, the CDR3 is TGCGCCAGCAGCCTGACTAGCCAAGAGACCCAGTACTTC.

This chain links TRBV29-1 with TRBJ2-7; TRBD1 is a possible D gene (6 bases). The CDR3 spans 15 residues. V lost 6 bases and J 4 bases, leaving 22 bases between the germline ends. Germline values: CDR1 SQVTM, CDR2 ANQGSEA. CDR3 protein: CSVDPGAPGRYEQYF. The CDR3 region has the DNA TGCAGCGTAGACCCAGGGGCTCCCGGACGTTACGAGCAGTACTTC.

This clonotype has a handful of counts. The chain employs TRBV3-1 and TRBJ1-6, with D possibly TRBD1 on 6 matching bases. This CDR3 is 12 amino acids long. Germline loops: CDR1 LGHDT, CDR2 YNNKEL (reference sequence). The V and J ends lost 2 bases and 10 bases respectively, with 6 bases between them. CDR3 in amino acids: CASSQRGSPLHF. For the CDR3, the DNA is TGTGCCAGCAGCCAAAGGGGGTCACCCCTCCACTTT.

CDR3 nucleotide sequence: TGTGCCACCAGCGGGGTACCAGGACTCCCTACCGGGGAGCTGTTTTTT. Translated, it gives CATSGVPGLPTGELFF. The V and J genes are TRBV24-1 and TRBJ2-2; tentative D call: TRBD2 (5 bases). Germline values: CDR1 KGHDR, CDR2 SFDVKD. This CDR3 region has 16 residues. Trimming left V 7 bases short and J 5 bases short, with 19 bases between.

A few counts support this clonotype. The CDR3 protein is CASSQDGQGEQPQHF. The CDR3 DNA is TGTGCCAGCAGCCAGGATGGACAGGGGGAACAGCCCCAGCATTTT. The V gene is TRBV4-2, the J gene TRBJ1-5, with 10 bases lining up with TRBD1. The V gene end was trimmed by 3 bases and the J gene end by 7 bases; junction bases not matched to a gene: 6. This CDR3 region has 15 residues. Germline assignment: CDR1 LGHNA and CDR2 YNFKEQ.

This clonotype turned up a few times. The CDR3 is CASSYSGLHSGNTIYF. The CDR3 DNA reads as TGTGCCAGCAGTTACTCCGGGTTACACTCTGGAAACACCATATATTTT. J is TRBJ1-3 and V is TRBV6-5; D call uncertain. The CDR3 contains 16 residues. CDR1 is MNHEY, CDR2 SVGAGI, per germline. V lost 0 bases and J 0 bases, leaving 9 bases between the germline ends.

This clonotype was detected many times. V usage is TRBV10-3 and J usage is TRBJ2-3; TRBD2 matches 13 bases. This CDR3 comprises 16 residues. Germline V lookup: CDR1 ENHRY, CDR2 SYGVKD. After removal of 4 bases from V and 5 bases from J, the junction contained 6 bases not matched to a gene. Here the CDR3 DNA reads TGTGCCATCAGTGGAGAGACTAGCGGGAGGCAAGATACGCAGTATTTT. Protein: CAISGETSGRQDTQYF.

This sequence joins TRBV19 and TRBJ2-1; D might be TRBD2 (5 bases). Looked up from germline, CDR1 is LNHDA and CDR2 is SQIVND (reference sequence). The length of the CDR3 is 13 residues. Trimming took off 3 bases at V and 9 bases at J, with 12 bases between the two ends. CDR3 bases: TGTGCCAGTAGTATCGTTAGCAGCGGTGAGCAGTTCTTC. The encoded protein is CASSIVSSGEQFF.

The chain joins TRBV6-2 or TRBV6-3 to TRBJ1-5; 9 bases align to TRBD1. The V segment lost 4 bases and the J segment 3 bases; nucleotides outside the gene matches: 10. The CDR3 loop spans 17 amino acids. Germline CDR1 reads MNHEY; CDR2 reads SVGEGT. The CDR3 loop reads CASSSPGTGSVNQPQHF. CDR3 sequence (DNA): TGTGCCAGCAGTTCACCCGGGACAGGGTCGGTCAATCAGCCCCAGCATTTT.

This clonotype was counted ten times or more. This chain connects TRBV7-3 to TRBJ1-3; 8 bases are shared with TRBD1. The CDR3 is 17 amino acids. The germline V gene has CDR1 SGHTA and CDR2 FQGTGA. The V segment lost 2 bases and the J segment 4 bases; nucleotides outside the gene matches: 10. CDR3 DNA sequence: TGTGCCAGCAGCTTAGTTGGACAGGGATTATCAGGAAACACCATATATTTT. It codes for CASSLVGQGLSGNTIYF.

The chain employs TRBV5-1 and TRBJ2-7, with 7 nucleotides matching TRBD2. Germline V gene data show CDR1 as SGHRS and CDR2 as YFSETQ. With 0 bases clipped from V and 4 bases from J, the junction kept 7 bases outside the gene matches. The CDR3 sequence is 15 residues long. The CDR3, as DNA: TGCGCCAGCAGCTTGGCGGGAGAGGGACTATACGAGCAGTACTTC. Residues: CASSLAGEGLYEQYF.

The chain is built from TRBV7-9 and TRBJ2-3; perhaps D is TRBD1 or TRBD2 (5 bases each). Trimming pared 7 bases from V and 5 bases from J, leaving 10 bases between. The CDR3 runs to 12 residues. Germline-derived CDR1 and CDR2 are SEHNR and FQNEAQ (reference sequence). The CDR3 loop reads CASNTGGDTQYF. CDR3 nucleotides: TGTGCCAGCAACACTGGGGGAGATACGCAGTATTTT.

There are many counts of this clonotype. The chain recombines TRBV7-2 with TRBJ2-3; 14 bases line up with TRBD2. The CDR3 is 20 amino acids. CDR1 and CDR2 from the germline V gene are SGHTA and FQGNSA. V was clipped by 0 bases and J by 4 bases; unmatched bases: 12. CDR3 in amino acids: CASSLARTSGRRPGSDTQYF. As DNA, the CDR3 is TGTGCCAGCAGCTTAGCCCGGACTAGCGGGAGGCGCCCGGGATCAGATACGCAGTATTTT.

The sample holds many counts of this clonotype. The V and J genes are TRBV20-1 and TRBJ1-6; 7 positions agree with TRBD1. The germline CDR1 and CDR2 sequences are DFQATT and SNEGSKA (reference sequence). The CDR3 has 15 residues. V shed 4 bases, J shed 7 bases, and the junction held 10 bases outside the gene matches. The CDR3 loop is CSAIKGGSGNSPLHF. For the CDR3, the DNA is TGCAGTGCTATCAAAGGGGGCTCGGGGAATTCACCCCTCCACTTT.

This clonotype was detected a few times. The chain combines TRBV3-1 with TRBJ2-1, with 7 nucleotides matching TRBD1. Germline V lookup: CDR1 LGHDT, CDR2 YNNKEL (reference sequence). The CDR3 has 14 residues. V lost 4 bases, J lost 5 bases, and 5 bases stayed unmatched. Here the CDR3 reads CASSLGDRDNEQFF. CDR3 DNA: TGTGCCAGCAGCCTGGGGGACAGAGACAATGAGCAGTTCTTC.